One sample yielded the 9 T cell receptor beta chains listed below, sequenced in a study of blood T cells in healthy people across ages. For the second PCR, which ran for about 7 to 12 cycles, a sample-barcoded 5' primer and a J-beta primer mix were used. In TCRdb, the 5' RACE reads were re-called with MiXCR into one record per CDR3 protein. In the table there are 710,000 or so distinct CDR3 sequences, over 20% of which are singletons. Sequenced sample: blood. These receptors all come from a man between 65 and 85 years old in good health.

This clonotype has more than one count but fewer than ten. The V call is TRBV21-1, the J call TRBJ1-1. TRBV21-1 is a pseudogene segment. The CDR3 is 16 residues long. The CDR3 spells CASSKAGRRVGTEAFF. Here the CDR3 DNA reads TGTGCCAGCAGCAAGGCGGGTCGGCGGGTCGGCACTGAAGCTTTCTTT.

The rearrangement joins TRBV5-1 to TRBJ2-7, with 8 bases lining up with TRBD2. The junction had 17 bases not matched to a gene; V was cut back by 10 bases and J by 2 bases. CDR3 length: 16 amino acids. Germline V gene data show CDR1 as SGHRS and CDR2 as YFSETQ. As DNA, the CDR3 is TGCGCCGGCTCACTCCCTTTAGCGGGGCCCGCCTACGAGCAGTACTTC. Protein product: CAGSLPLAGPAYEQYF.

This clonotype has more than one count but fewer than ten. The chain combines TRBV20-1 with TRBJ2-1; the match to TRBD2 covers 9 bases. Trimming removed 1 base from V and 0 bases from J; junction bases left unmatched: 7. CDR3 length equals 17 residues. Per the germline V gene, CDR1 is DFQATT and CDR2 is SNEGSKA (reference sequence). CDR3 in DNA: TGCAGTGCTAGAGGTAGCGGGGGCCAAAGCTCCTACAATGAGCAGTTCTTC. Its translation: CSARGSGGQSSYNEQFF.

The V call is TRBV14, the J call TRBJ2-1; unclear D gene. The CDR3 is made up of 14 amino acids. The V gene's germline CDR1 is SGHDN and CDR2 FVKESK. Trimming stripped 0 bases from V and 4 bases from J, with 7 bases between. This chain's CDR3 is CASSQELAYNEQFF. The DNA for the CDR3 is TGTGCCAGCAGCCAAGAACTGGCATACAATGAGCAGTTCTTC.

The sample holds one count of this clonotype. The DNA of the CDR3 is TGTGCCAGCAGCTGGACAGGAGAATATGGCTACACCTTC. Translating gives CASSWTGEYGYTF. The V and J genes are TRBV11-2 and TRBJ1-2, with 7 bases aligning to TRBD1. Trimming removed 4 bases from V and 5 bases from J; junction bases left unmatched: 4. The CDR3 is 13 residues long. The germline CDR1 and CDR2 sequences are SGHAT and FQNNGV.

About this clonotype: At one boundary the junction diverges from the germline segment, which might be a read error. CDR3 in amino acids: CASSLAKFSTGGEETQHF. In DNA, the CDR3 is TGCGCCAGCAGCTTGGCCAAATTTTCGACAGGAGGGGAAGAGACCCAGCACTTC. The V and J genes are TRBV5-1 and TRBJ2-5; either TRBD1 or TRBD2 may fit D (6 bases each). The CDR3 sequence is 18 residues long. Per germline, CDR1 SGHRS and CDR2 YFSETQ.

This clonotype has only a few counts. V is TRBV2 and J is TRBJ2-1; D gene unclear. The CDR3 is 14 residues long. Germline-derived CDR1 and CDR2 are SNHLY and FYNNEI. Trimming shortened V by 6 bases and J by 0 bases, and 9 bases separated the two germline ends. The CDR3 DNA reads TGTGCCAGCAGCGCCTTACCCTCCTACAATGAGCAGTTCTTC. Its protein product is CASSALPSYNEQFF.

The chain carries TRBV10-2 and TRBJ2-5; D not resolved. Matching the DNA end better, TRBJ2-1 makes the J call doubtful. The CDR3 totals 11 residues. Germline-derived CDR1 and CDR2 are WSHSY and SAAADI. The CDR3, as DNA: TGCGCCAGCAGTGAGTCCTCTCCCCAGTTCTTC. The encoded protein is CASSESSPQFF.

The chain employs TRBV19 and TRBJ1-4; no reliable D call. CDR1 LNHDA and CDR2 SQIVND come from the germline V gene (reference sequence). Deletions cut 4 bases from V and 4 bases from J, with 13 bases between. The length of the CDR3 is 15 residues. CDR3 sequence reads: CASSTFGPINEKLFF. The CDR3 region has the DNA TGTGCCAGTAGTACGTTCGGACCGATTAATGAAAAACTGTTTTTT.